The 23 T cell receptor beta chains in this list originate from one sample, sequenced in a study of radiotherapy plus CTLA-4 blockade in lung cancer. TCRdb keeps only in-frame clones here, not all; method: immunoSEQ multiplex PCR. The sample holds roughly 100,000 clones; about 83% are singletons and the top ten take 2.4%. This material consisted of peripheral blood, taken from a patient treated with radiotherapy plus ipilimumab. The receptor set was obtained from a human donor with non-small cell lung cancer that progressed on radiotherapy plus ipilimumab. Some clones in this sample may be carry-over from other donors' samples.

V gene TRBV11-2 combines with J gene TRBJ2-2; D is unclear. There are 12 residues in the CDR3. Per germline, CDR1 SGHAT and CDR2 FQNNGV. The V and J ends lost 1 base and 7 bases respectively, with 4 bases between them. The CDR3 region is CASSLVDGELFF. The CDR3 DNA is TGTGCCAGCAGCTTAGTAGACGGGGAGCTGTTTTTT.

The chain links TRBV5-1 to TRBJ2-2; 7 positions match TRBD2. Germline CDR1 is SGHRS and CDR2 is YFSETQ. The CDR3 consists of 15 residues. J was trimmed by 0 bases and V by 6 bases; bases with no gene match: 5. Here the CDR3 DNA reads TGCGCCAGCAAAAGCGGGGATCCGAACACCGGGGAGCTGTTTTTT. The encoded protein is CASKSGDPNTGELFF.

A single count supports this clone. The DNA for the CDR3 is TGCAGCGTCCCAAAGCCGGGACAGGTGGGCTACACCTTC. Translated: CSVPKPGQVGYTF. V is TRBV29-1 and J is TRBJ1-2, with 8 nucleotides matching TRBD1. With 6 bases clipped from V and 8 bases from J, the junction kept 11 bases outside the gene matches. Per the germline V gene, CDR1 is SQVTM and CDR2 is ANQGSEA. CDR3 length: 13 residues.

V usage is TRBV6-5 and J usage is TRBJ2-1; 8 positions agree with TRBD1. CDR3 length: 14 residues. Unmatched junction bases numbered 9, after V lost 6 bases and J lost 8 bases. The germline gives CDR1 MNHEY, CDR2 SVGAGI. The CDR3 is CASRLSGGFDEQFF. CDR3 coding DNA: TGTGCCAGCAGACTGTCAGGGGGCTTTGATGAGCAGTTCTTC.

This clone was detected once. The chain is built from TRBV10-3 and TRBJ2-7; TRBD2 matches 7 bases. The CDR3 runs to 17 residues. Unmatched junction bases numbered 10, after V lost 2 bases and J lost 0 bases. Germline CDR1 reads ENHRY; CDR2 reads SYGVKD. The CDR3 bases are TGTGCCATCAGTGAGAGTCTACCGGCTAGCGGCTCCTACGAGCAGTACTTC. This translates into CAISESLPASGSYEQYF.

V usage is TRBV5-1 and J usage is TRBJ1-2, with 10 positions matching TRBD1. Germline V CDR1 and CDR2: SGHRS, YFSETQ. V shed 4 bases, J shed 5 bases, and the junction held 2 bases outside the gene matches. The CDR3 totals 13 residues. The CDR3 loop is CASSGQGVYGYTF. For the CDR3, the DNA is TGCGCCAGCAGCGGACAGGGGGTTTATGGCTACACCTTC.

This rearrangement joins TRBV19 to TRBJ1-4, with a possible D match to TRBD1 (5 bases). V shed 7 bases and J shed 5 bases, with 11 bases lying between them. This CDR3 is 13 amino acids long. Germline V gene sequence: CDR1 LNHDA, CDR2 SQIVND (reference sequence). CDR3 DNA: TGTGCCAGTAAGGTCAGGGCGAATGAAAAACTGTTTTTT. Protein: CASKVRANEKLFF.

The rearrangement links TRBV2 to TRBJ1-5; 7 bases line up with TRBD1. Germline V lookup: CDR1 SNHLY, CDR2 FYNNEI. CDR3 length: 14 residues. V lost 4 bases, J lost 3 bases, and 3 bases stayed unmatched. Written as DNA, the CDR3 is TGTGCCAGCAGTGTGCAGGGGGTCAATCAGCCCCAGCATTTT. Encoded protein: CASSVQGVNQPQHF.

The chain couples TRBV28 to TRBJ1-6, with D tentatively TRBD1 (6 bases). The germline V gene encodes CDR1 MDHEN and CDR2 SYDVKM. CDR3 length equals 15 residues. V shed 8 bases and J shed 14 bases, with 25 bases lying between them. CDR3 sequence reads: CASCNFGQTTGALHF. CDR3 sequence (DNA): TGTGCCAGCTGCAATTTCGGACAGACTACTGGAGCCCTCCACTTT.

The chain uses TRBV4-1 and TRBJ2-5, with D maybe TRBD2 (5 bases). CDR1 is MGHRA, CDR2 YSYEKL, per germline. Between the trimmed V and J ends, which lost 0 bases and 5 bases, there was a span of 7 bases. This CDR3 has 13 amino acids. The CDR3: CASSQDGEETQYF. For the CDR3, the DNA is TGCGCCAGCAGCCAAGATGGGGAGGAGACCCAGTACTTC.

The genes are TRBV9 and TRBJ1-4; D remains ambiguous. V lost 1 base, J lost 0 bases, and 13 bases lay in between. The length of the CDR3 is 17 residues. Per the germline V gene, CDR1 is SGDLS and CDR2 is YYNGEE. The CDR3 DNA is TGTGCCAGCAGCGTAAGGCCGGGAAGTACAACTAATGAAAAACTGTTTTTT. Protein: CASSVRPGSTTNEKLFF. Supplemented by reference TRBV9 and TRBJ1-4, the full variable domain reads DSGVTQTPKHLITATGQRVTLRCSPRSGDLSVYWYQQSLDQGLQFLIQYYNGEERAKGNILERFSAQQFPDLHSELNLSSLELGDSALYFCASSVRPGSTTNEKLFFGSGTQLSVL.

The chain uses TRBV25-1 and TRBJ2-5; D remains unclear. Germline CDR1 and CDR2: MGHDK and SYGVNS. The V end was cut by 5 bases, the J end by 2 bases, with 9 bases between. The CDR3 is made up of 13 amino acids. The CDR3 reads CASSPGGQETQYF. In DNA, the CDR3 is TGTGCCAGCAGTCCCGGTGGGCAAGAGACCCAGTACTTC.

The V call is TRBV6-5, the J call TRBJ2-6, with D possibly TRBD2 on 6 matching bases. V lost 2 bases and J 3 bases, leaving 11 bases between the germline ends. This CDR3 has 16 residues. Germline values: CDR1 MNHEY, CDR2 SVGAGI. The CDR3 here is CASSYGGDLGANVLTF. The CDR3 DNA reads TGTGCCAGCAGTTACGGAGGGGACCTTGGGGCCAACGTCCTGACTTTC.

The chain combines TRBV6-4 with TRBJ1-2; 9 bases align to TRBD1. This CDR3 contains 13 residues. Trimming removed 4 bases from V and 4 bases from J; junction bases left unmatched: 1. Per the germline V gene, CDR1 is MRHNA and CDR2 is SNTAGT. DNA of the CDR3: TGTGCCAGCAGTGTGGGACAGGGCTATGGCTACACCTTC. This translates into CASSVGQGYGYTF.

The V and J genes are TRBV2 and TRBJ2-1; D call uncertain. Germline V lookup: CDR1 SNHLY, CDR2 FYNNEI. The CDR3 spans 14 residues. V lost 3 bases to trimming and J lost 12 bases, with 18 bases between them. The CDR3 region has the DNA TGTGCCAGCAGTGAGAGCTTCGTGGTCTCACGGCAGTTCTTC. It encodes CASSESFVVSRQFF.

By its share, this clone is medium-sized. The chain is built from TRBV6-6 and TRBJ2-7; tentatively, D is TRBD1 or TRBD2 (5 bases each). Germline values: CDR1 MNHNY, CDR2 SVGAGI (reference sequence). The CDR3 consists of 12 residues. Trimming took off 8 bases at V and 3 bases at J, with 11 bases between the two ends. CDR3 loop: CASGGPIYEQYF. The CDR3 DNA reads as TGTGCCAGCGGGGGTCCCATCTACGAGCAGTACTTC.

The rearrangement uses TRBV4-3 and TRBJ1-6; no clear D. Trimming removed 0 bases from V and 7 bases from J, with 10 bases in between. Per germline, CDR1 LGHNA and CDR2 YSLEER. This CDR3 is built from 15 residues. CDR3 in amino acids: CASSQERHGNSPLHF. The CDR3, as DNA: TGCGCCAGCAGCCAAGAACGACACGGAAATTCACCCCTCCACTTT.

V gene TRBV20-1 combines with J gene TRBJ2-1; D is perhaps TRBD1 (5 bases). The V gene lost 1 base and the J gene lost 12 bases, with 10 bases spanning the gap. The CDR3 has 11 amino acids. Germline V CDR1 and CDR2: DFQATT, SNEGSKA (reference sequence). CDR3 in amino acids: CSARGGAGQFF. In DNA, the CDR3 is TGCAGTGCTAGAGGTGGGGCCGGGCAGTTCTTC.

The chain carries TRBV29-1 and TRBJ2-1; 15 bases agree with TRBD2. Per the germline V gene, CDR1 is SQVTM and CDR2 is ANQGSEA. The CDR3 has 14 residues. The ends lost 6 bases at V and 4 bases at J; junction bases unmatched: 1. The CDR3 loop is CSVGLAGGYNEQFF. The CDR3 DNA is TGCAGCGTGGGACTAGCGGGGGGATACAATGAGCAGTTCTTC.

This chain uses TRBV4-1 with TRBJ2-7, with 10 bases lining up with TRBD2. Germline lookup yields CDR1 MGHRA and CDR2 YSYEKL. This CDR3 has 16 residues. With 1 base clipped from V and 3 bases from J, the junction kept 6 bases outside the gene matches. The DNA for the CDR3 is TGCGCCAGCAGCCAAGTGCCTAGCGGGGGTTACTACGAGCAGTACTTC. Translated: CASSQVPSGGYYEQYF.

This sequence joins TRBV7-3 and TRBJ2-1, with 11 nucleotides matching TRBD2. Trimming removed 3 bases from V and 6 bases from J; junction bases left unmatched: 4. The CDR3 extends over 15 amino acids. CDR1 is SGHTA and CDR2 is FQGTGA in the germline V gene. CDR3 sequence: CASSFSGGAVNEQFF. CDR3 DNA sequence: TGTGCCAGCAGCTTTAGCGGGGGGGCGGTCAATGAGCAGTTCTTC.

The chain has TRBV19 and TRBJ2-3; D is undetermined. Germline-derived CDR1 and CDR2 are LNHDA and SQIVND (reference sequence). V was cut by 3 bases and J by 4 bases, with 11 bases left in between. The CDR3 runs to 14 residues. The CDR3 region is CASSILVRADTQYF. The CDR3 DNA reads TGTGCCAGTAGTATCTTAGTTAGGGCAGATACGCAGTATTTT.

The genes are TRBV7-2 and TRBJ1-1; the D gene is possibly TRBD1 (5 bases). The CDR3 has 13 amino acids. Germline values: CDR1 SGHTA, CDR2 FQGNSA. V was shortened by 5 bases and J by 4 bases, with 11 bases between the two germline ends. Written as DNA, the CDR3 is TGTGCCAGCAGCCGGAATCAGGGCACTGAAGCTTTCTTT. It is translated as CASSRNQGTEAFF.